What follows is one T cell receptor (beta chain) and its context. The antigen is undetermined. TCRdb derives one entry per CDR3 protein from the 5' RACE reads, leaving out DNA. This table holds about 460,000 distinct CDR3 sequences. The germline V gene encodes CDR1 SGHDN and CDR2 FVKESK. The CDR3 length is 15 residues. The data are from a study of T cells expressing NK-cell markers. As for the study in general: Sorted CD3+CD56+NKG2C+, CD3+CD56+NKG2C- and CD3+CD56-NKG2C+ T cells supplied TCR beta repertoires. Among eight sequenced donors, seven carried HCMV seropositivity while one was seronegative.

Broader study findings: Four of the donors also had these clonotypes leading their CD3+CD56-NKG2C+ fraction. It was still unclear whether expanded NKG2C+ T cell clones were HCMV specific.

The chain combines TRBV14 with TRBJ2-1; TCRdb gives TRBD1 as the D gene, but with no DNA this cannot be confirmed. Sample: blood T cells: a sorted CD56 or NKG2C T cell subset, CD4+ or CD8+ T cells, or bulk PBMC T cells (not recorded which). This receptor was obtained from a woman aged 50 to 60 in good health. The CDR3 loop is CASTSLGSGAWEQFF.